The T cell receptor beta chain under discussion was sequenced for a study of post-analysis software for immune sequencing data (dated by TCRdb to about 2015). With respect to the entire study: Recorded disease courses included relapsing-remitting, secondary progressive and progressive-relapsing multiple sclerosis, with some patients lacking subtype annotation. Patient repertoires were compared against around 10 previously published healthy control repertoires from donors aged roughly 6 to 28 years. A subset of samples was prepared in parallel using single-end sample barcoding, then pooled and co-amplified after Illumina adapter ligation.

Library method: PCR. The listed sequencing device is Illumina HiSeq 2500. To reduce PCR and sequencing biases, unique molecular identifiers were incorporated into the TCR beta cDNA libraries. Every 1 to 10 million input T cells yielded approximately 500,000 cDNA molecules, meaning each molecule approximated one T cell. The same protocol used for the earlier healthy control dataset was applied to prepare and sequence the patient libraries. Within a given batch, samples were prepared together, multiplexed and sequenced on the same HiSeq lane. As for how the authors treated the data: Raw barcoded reads were processed with MIGEC, and single-read molecular identifier groups were discarded before consensus assembly and CDR3 extraction. Clonotype tables were post-analysed with VDJtools, normalizing diversity by down-sampling all datasets to the smallest sample size. Repertoire overlap clustering matched CDR3 amino acid but not nucleotide sequences to correct batch-related cross-sample contamination. TCRdb trimmed public reads at Q25 via fastp, called clones via MiXCR and kept in-frame beta chains. Records with the same CDR3 protein are collapsed into one entry carrying the most frequent genes and DNA. TCRdb assigned the V and J calls; the authors' analysis was not used. Within this sample are some 700,000 distinct CDR3 sequences, with roughly three fifths of them counted one time only. The ten largest clonotypes hold about 11% of the sample.

TCR beta repertoires were profiled from peripheral blood of about a dozen young patients with multiple sclerosis to demonstrate the VDJtools post-analysis software. The multiple sclerosis patients were children and adolescents ranging in age from about 6 to 17 years. What the research found in general, with its limitations: Normalized Chao1 diversity was significantly lower in multiple sclerosis patients than controls, suggesting substantial peripheral T-cell clonal expansion. Direct clustering with F measure showed strong co-clustering of samples prepared in the same batch, prompting a batch-effect correction. The multiple sclerosis patient group was slightly younger than the control group. Significantly higher frequencies in patients than in controls were found for roughly 5 TRBV segments, including TRBV5-6, TRBV5-1 and TRBV20-1.

A word on this clonotype: No antigen is known for it. Base qualities are missing; no much larger clone stands one base away.

The germline V gene (reference sequence) sets CDR1 to DFQATT and CDR2 to SNEGSKA. V drops 1 base and J drops 0 bases, leaving 13 bases in between. From the cysteine up to the phenylalanine, the CDR3 has a length of 16 residues. The CDR3 DNA has 48 bases and is translated from base 1. The clonotype was recovered from a girl aged 2-10 years with multiple sclerosis. Sequenced: blood. The receptor chain draws on TRBV20-1 and TRBJ1-5, and perhaps TRBD1 as D gene, on 6 matching bases. The CDR3 region has the sequence CSARVKGVDSNQPQHF. The DNA sequence reads TGCAGTGCTAGAGTAAAGGGGGTTGATAGCAATCAGCCCCAGCATTTT.